These 26 T cell receptor beta chains were sequenced from one sample in a study of T cell clusters in autoimmune cytopenias. TRB amplification used around 0.25 ug of peripheral blood genomic DNA. TRB was amplified by touch-down multiplex PCR, primer pools A and B combined. TCRdb derives one entry per CDR3 protein from the multiplex PCR reads, leaving out DNA. This sample's table reports 5,100 or so distinct CDR3 sequences. These data were likewise used in another study, on T cell repertoires in aging, cancer and after chemotherapy.

The specimen was peripheral blood. The receptors stem from a human donor in good health.

The chain is built from TRBV6-2 or TRBV6-3 and TRBJ1-4. The germline V gene encodes CDR1 MNHEY and CDR2 SVGEGT. The CDR3 spans 15 residues. CDR3 protein: CASSQGGQNNEKLFF.

The rearrangement uses TRBV7-2 and TRBJ1-6; TCRdb calls TRBD1, which cannot be checked without DNA. There are 15 residues in the CDR3. Germline V gene sequence: CDR1 SGHTA, CDR2 FQGNSA. CDR3: CASSLAGGYNSPLHF.

The V and J genes are TRBV5-1 and TRBJ2-3. Germline CDR1 and CDR2: SGHRS and YFSETQ. The CDR3 spans 13 residues. CDR3 protein: CASSLAGTDTQYF.

By frequency, this clonotype registers medium-sized (0.01 to 0.1%). The rearrangement uses TRBV29-1 and TRBJ1-2; TCRdb picks TRBD1, but there is no DNA to check that call. Germline V gene lookup returns CDR1 SQVTM and CDR2 ANQGSEA. CDR3 size: 12 residues. This CDR3 reads CSVEQGAYGYTF. Supplemented by reference TRBV29-1 and TRBJ1-2, the full variable domain reads SAVISQKPSRDICQRGTSLTIQCQVDSQVTMMFWYRQQPGQSLTLIATANQGSEATYESGFVIDKFPISRPNLTFSTLTVSNMSPEDSSIYLCSVEQGAYGYTFGSGTRLTVV.

This clonotype shows up as medium-sized by frequency. This rearrangement joins TRBV29-1 to TRBJ2-7; TCRdb reports TRBD1, a call that lacks DNA to check it against. This CDR3 has 14 amino acids. From germline, CDR1 is SQVTM and CDR2 ANQGSEA. CDR3: CSVRMGQGGYEQYF.

By frequency, this clonotype is medium-sized. J is TRBJ2-3 and V is TRBV5-4; as DNA is missing, the TRBD2 call by TCRdb cannot be tested. This CDR3 region has 15 residues. Germline V gives CDR1 SGHNT, CDR2 YYREEE (reference sequence). The CDR3 loop reads CASSGGLAGTDTQYF.

The chain couples TRBV19 to TRBJ1-4; no DNA is available, so the TRBD1 call from TCRdb remains unchecked. The CDR3 has 15 residues. Per germline, CDR1 LNHDA and CDR2 SQIVND (reference sequence). CDR3 in amino acids: CASSTRGPGNEKLFF.

This sequence joins TRBV4-3 and TRBJ2-3; absent DNA, TCRdb's TRBD1 call cannot be checked. The V gene's germline CDR1 is LGHNA and CDR2 YSLEER. This CDR3 has 15 amino acids. CDR3 protein: CASSQELARADTQYF.

V is TRBV6-5 and J is TRBJ2-1; TCRdb's D call, TRBD2, is unchecked because there is no DNA. Germline V gene lookup returns CDR1 MNHEY and CDR2 SVGAGI. There are 15 residues in the CDR3. The CDR3: CASSYSGEGYNEQFF.

The chain carries TRBV18 and TRBJ1-4. The CDR3 spans 15 residues. Germline CDR1 and CDR2: KGHSH and LQKENI. This CDR3 reads CASSKASVFNEKLFF.

The chain links TRBV12-3 or TRBV12-4 to TRBJ1-1; TCRdb picks TRBD1, but there is no DNA to check that call. The CDR3 runs 15 residues. CDR3 loop: CASSFGIDRVTEAFF.

The J gene is TRBJ2-5, the V gene TRBV5-4. This CDR3 is 15 amino acids long. Per germline, CDR1 SGHNT and CDR2 YYREEE (reference sequence). The CDR3 region is CASSLASVRLETQYF. Based on the CDR3 plus reference TRBV5-4 and TRBJ2-5, the full variable domain is ETGVTQSPTHLIKTRGQQVTLRCSSQSGHNTVSWYQQALGQGPQFIFQYYREEENGRGNFPPRFSGLQFPNYSSELNVNALELDDSALYLCASSLASVRLETQYFGPGTRLLVL.

This clonotype ranks as medium-sized in terms of frequency. The chain carries TRBV30 and TRBJ2-7; TCRdb picks TRBD1, but there is no DNA to check that call. CDR1 is GTSNPN and CDR2 is SVGIG in the germline V gene (reference sequence). This CDR3 has 14 residues. Here the CDR3 reads CAWSGGTGLYEQYF.

Judged by frequency, this clonotype is medium-sized. The chain couples TRBV19 to TRBJ1-2. This CDR3 is built from 14 residues. The germline gives CDR1 LNHDA, CDR2 SQIVND (reference sequence). This chain's CDR3 is CASTNLAGVDGYTF.

By frequency, this clonotype is medium-sized (0.01 to 0.1%). CDR3 sequence reads: CASIGRVYNEQFF. The chain is built from TRBV19 and TRBJ2-1; the D call of TRBD2 rests on TCRdb alone, since no DNA is present to check it. The germline V gene encodes CDR1 LNHDA and CDR2 SQIVND (reference sequence). The CDR3 loop spans 13 amino acids.

By frequency, this clonotype is medium-sized. The gene calls are TRBV19 and TRBJ2-5; TCRdb's D gene call, TRBD2, goes unchecked for lack of DNA. The CDR3 has 16 residues. Germline loops: CDR1 LNHDA, CDR2 SQIVND (reference sequence). CDR3 loop: CASSIVAGGPQETQYF. The full variable domain, with the rest looked up from reference TRBV19 and TRBJ2-5, is DGGITQSPKYLFRKEGQNVTLSCEQNLNHDAMYWYRQDPGQGLRLIYYSQIVNDFQKGDIAEGYSVSREKKESFPLTVTSAQKNPTAFYLCASSIVAGGPQETQYFGPGTRLLVL.

This clonotype shows up as medium-sized (0.01 to 0.1%) by frequency. The gene calls are TRBV6-5 and TRBJ2-7; TCRdb lists TRBD2, though no DNA is available to test this call. This CDR3 is 15 amino acids long. CDR1 MNHEY and CDR2 SVGAGI come from the germline V gene. The chain's CDR3 is CASSSQGLATYEQYF.

This clonotype ranks as medium-sized in terms of frequency. V and J are TRBV6-1 and TRBJ2-5. Germline V gives CDR1 MNHNS, CDR2 SASEGT. There are 13 residues in the CDR3. CDR3 sequence reads: CASHLGSQETQYF.

Its frequency marks this clonotype as medium-sized. This CDR3 reads CASSIAAIGDQPQHF. The genes are TRBV19 and TRBJ1-5; TCRdb reports TRBD1, a call that lacks DNA to check it against. This CDR3 contains 15 residues. The germline CDR1 and CDR2 sequences are LNHDA and SQIVND (reference sequence).

The chain recombines TRBV5-5 with TRBJ1-2; absent DNA, TCRdb's TRBD1 call cannot be checked. CDR3 length equals 14 residues. Germline-derived CDR1 and CDR2 are SGHKS and YYEKEE (reference sequence). CDR3 loop: CASSTQQGPYGYTF.

This rearrangement joins TRBV5-6 to TRBJ1-2; TCRdb calls TRBD1, which cannot be checked without DNA. This CDR3 region has 15 residues. Germline lookup yields CDR1 SGHDT and CDR2 YYEEEE. The CDR3 sequence: CASSPRLGTGGGYTF. Full variable domain (rest looked up from reference TRBV5-6 and TRBJ1-2): DAGVTQSPTHLIKTRGQQVTLRCSPKSGHDTVSWYQQALGQGPQFIFQYYEEEERQRGNFPDRFSGHQFPNYSSELNVNALLLGDSALYLCASSPRLGTGGGYTFGSGTRLTVV.

The chain has TRBV18 and TRBJ1-4; as DNA is missing, the TRBD1 call by TCRdb cannot be tested. Germline V gene lookup returns CDR1 KGHSH and CDR2 LQKENI. The CDR3 runs to 15 residues. CDR3: CASSAEDRTNEKLFF.

According to its frequency, this clonotype is medium-sized (0.01 to 0.1%). The CDR3 spells CASSIGRGGYTF. The V and J genes are TRBV19 and TRBJ1-2. This CDR3 comprises 12 residues. Looked up from germline, CDR1 is LNHDA and CDR2 is SQIVND (reference sequence).

Judged by frequency, this clonotype is medium-sized. This chain links TRBV6-1 with TRBJ2-7. The CDR3 length is 12 residues. The germline gives CDR1 MNHNS, CDR2 SASEGT. The CDR3 is CASRRRTYEQYF.

The chain uses TRBV5-4 and TRBJ2-1; as DNA is missing, the TRBD1 call by TCRdb cannot be tested. The length of the CDR3 is 16 residues. Looked up from germline, CDR1 is SGHNT and CDR2 is YYREEE (reference sequence). The CDR3: CASTQQSGGVYNEQFF.

V is TRBV15 and J is TRBJ2-1; TCRdb outputs TRBD1, but without DNA this stays unchecked. Per the germline V gene, CDR1 is LNHNV and CDR2 is YYDKDF (reference sequence). This CDR3 has 15 residues. This CDR3 is CATSRGGGSYNEQFF.